This TCR beta chain was sequenced in a study of a mutant IDH1 vaccine in newly diagnosed glioma. On the study more broadly: The earlier regimen, radiotherapy, temozolomide, or both, was most often both.

Time point defined: week 5, during vaccination. Alongside topical imiquimod, each dose of vaccine comprised 300 ug of mutant IDH1 20-mer peptide. The assay was immunoSEQ multiplex PCR, and TCRdb's table has in-frame clones only and misses some. The sample shows around 31,000 clones, roughly three fifths of them seen only once. As to this clone: Its specificity is unknown.

The CDR3 is made up of 14 amino acids. The germline V gene encodes CDR1 SGHRS and CDR2 YFSETQ. The ends were cut back, 0 bases at V and 0 bases at J, with 6 bases in the middle. Sequencing was performed on PBMCs, taken from a glioma patient whose treatment included an IDH1 peptide vaccine. V and J are TRBV5-1 and TRBJ1-1; unclear D gene. The receptor was derived from a woman aged 18-29 years with glioma. The CDR3 sequence is CASSLGSMNTEAFF. CDR3 bases: TGCGCCAGCAGCTTGGGCAGCATGAACACTGAAGCTTTCTTT. The full variable domain, completed using reference TRBV5-1 and TRBJ1-1, is KAGVTQTPRYLIKTRGQQVTLSCSPISGHRSVSWYQQTPGQGLQFLFEYFSETQRNKGNFPGRFSGRQFSNSRSEMNVSTLELGDSALYLCASSLGSMNTEAFFGQGTRLTVV.